This T cell receptor (beta chain) was profiled in a study of blood T cell repertoires in COVID-19 (dated by TCRdb to the early 2020s). Broadly, across the study: Samples from collaborators originated in the United States, Italy and Spain and spanned both the acute and convalescent phases of COVID-19. Subjects who had been exposed to COVID-19, were actively infected with it, or had recovered from it provided the deeply sampled blood TCRbeta repertoires that made up the dataset. The repertoires were made available in a free public database intended to serve as a resource for research on the immune response to SARS-CoV-2. Sample metadata almost always included a de-identified subject ID, COVID-19 status, age in years and sex. The material from the prospective study consisted of cDNA or gDNA derived from T cells, B-cell-depleted T cells, or PBMCs. HLA class I and class II types, where available, came from metadata supplied by the sample provider rather than from assay-based typing. The samples were drawn from the first 160 participants of the ongoing ImmuneRACE study and from some 1,300 subjects provided by 6 global collaborators. Overall results and qualifications from the work: The quantity of clinical and demographic metadata differed by source and by participant and was supplied without curation.

As to this clone: This receptor's antigen is unknown. No base quality information exists; no much larger clone differs at one position.

The collaborating institutions used their own protocols to collect whole blood in K2EDTA tubes. For TCRbeta analysis, collaborators shipped samples as frozen whole blood, isolated PBMCs, or DNA extracted from either of those sample types. The immunoSEQ Assay, a bias-controlled multiplex PCR, was used to amplify TCRbeta CDR3 regions from genomic DNA. The original pipeline was this. The number of nucleated cells in each sample was estimated by amplification of reference gene primers within the assay. Sequence reads were collapsed and filtered to measure the absolute abundance of every unique TCRbeta CDR3 rearrangement. For each sample, productive Simpson clonality was calculated as the square root of Simpson's diversity index over productive rearrangements. TCRdb carries this immuneACCESS record with in-frame sequences only. Its versions omit some clonotypes, under half of them owing to an unresolved V gene in the studies checked, with the rest unexplained. The V and J calls and clone size were taken over from that table, and D and trimming were inferred from the DNA. Here the sample has over 200,000 clones; around 85% occur a single time. Jointly, the top ten make up roughly 0.7% of the sample.

The sample taken for sequencing was peripheral blood. This clonotype was obtained from a man in his forties or fifties with acute or convalescent COVID-19.

The CDR3 is CASSLTSSYNEQFF. The nucleotides are TGTGCCAGCAGTCTGACTAGCTCCTACAATGAGCAGTTCTTC. This receptor chain uses TRBV27 and TRBJ2-1; TRBD2 is possibly the D segment (6 matching bases). Counted from cysteine to phenylalanine, this CDR3 has 14 amino acids. Kept here is only the CDR3 DNA, which spans 42 bases and is read in frame from base 1. The germline ends are 8 bases apart after V is trimmed by 5 bases and J by 0 bases. The germline V gene (reference sequence) yields MNHEY for CDR1 and SMNVEV for CDR2.